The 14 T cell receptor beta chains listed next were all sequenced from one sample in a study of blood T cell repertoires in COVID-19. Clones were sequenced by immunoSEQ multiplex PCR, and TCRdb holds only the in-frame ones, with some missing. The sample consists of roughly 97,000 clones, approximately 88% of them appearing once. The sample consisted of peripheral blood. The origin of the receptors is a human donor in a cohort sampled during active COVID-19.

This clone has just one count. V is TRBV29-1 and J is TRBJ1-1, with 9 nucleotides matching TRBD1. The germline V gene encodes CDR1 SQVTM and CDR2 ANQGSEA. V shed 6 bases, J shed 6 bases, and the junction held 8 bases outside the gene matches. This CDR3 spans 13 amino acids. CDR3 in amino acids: CSVLRDRAAEAFF. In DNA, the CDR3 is TGCAGCGTGCTCCGGGACAGGGCTGCTGAAGCTTTCTTT.

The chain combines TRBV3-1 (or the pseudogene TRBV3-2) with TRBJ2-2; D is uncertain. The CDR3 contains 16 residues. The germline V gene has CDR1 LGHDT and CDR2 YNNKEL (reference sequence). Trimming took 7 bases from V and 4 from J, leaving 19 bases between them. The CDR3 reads CASTNPGSKRTGELFF. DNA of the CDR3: TGTGCCAGCACCAACCCCGGCTCTAAGCGCACCGGGGAGCTGTTTTTT.

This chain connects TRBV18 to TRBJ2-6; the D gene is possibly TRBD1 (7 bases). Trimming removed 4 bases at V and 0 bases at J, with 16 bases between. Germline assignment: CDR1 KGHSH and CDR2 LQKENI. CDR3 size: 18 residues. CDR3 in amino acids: CASSRWQGGRSGANVLTF. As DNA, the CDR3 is TGTGCCAGCTCACGTTGGCAGGGGGGACGCTCTGGGGCCAACGTCCTGACTTTC.

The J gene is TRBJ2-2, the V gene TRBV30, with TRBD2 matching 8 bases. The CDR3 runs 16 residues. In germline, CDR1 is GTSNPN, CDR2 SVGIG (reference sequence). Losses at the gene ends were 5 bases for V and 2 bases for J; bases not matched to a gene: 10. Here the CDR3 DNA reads TGTGCCTGGGCGGGGGGCCTACTTTCTAACACCGGGGAGCTGTTTTTT. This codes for CAWAGGLLSNTGELFF.

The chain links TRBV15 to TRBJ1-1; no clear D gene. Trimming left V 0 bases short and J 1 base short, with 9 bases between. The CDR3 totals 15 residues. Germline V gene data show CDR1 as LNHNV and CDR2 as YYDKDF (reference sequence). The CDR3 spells CATSRDLSRNTEAFF. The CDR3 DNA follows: TGTGCCACCAGCAGAGATTTGTCGCGGAACACTGAAGCTTTCTTT.

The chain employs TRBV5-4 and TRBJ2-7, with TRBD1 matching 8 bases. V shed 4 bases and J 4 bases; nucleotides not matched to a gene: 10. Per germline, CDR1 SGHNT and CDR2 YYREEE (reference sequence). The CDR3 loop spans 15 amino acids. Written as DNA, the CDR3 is TGTGCCAGCAGCGCAAAGACAGGGGATCCTTACGAGCAGTACTTC. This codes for CASSAKTGDPYEQYF. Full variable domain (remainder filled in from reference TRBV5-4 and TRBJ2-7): ETGVTQSPTHLIKTRGQQVTLRCSSQSGHNTVSWYQQALGQGPQFIFQYYREEENGRGNFPPRFSGLQFPNYSSELNVNALELDDSALYLCASSAKTGDPYEQYFGPGTRLTVT.

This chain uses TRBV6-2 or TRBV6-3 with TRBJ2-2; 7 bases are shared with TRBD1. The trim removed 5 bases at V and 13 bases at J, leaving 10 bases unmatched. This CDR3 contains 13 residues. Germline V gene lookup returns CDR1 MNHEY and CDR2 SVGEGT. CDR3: CASSRGRRSGLFF. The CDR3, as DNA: TGTGCCAGCAGTAGGGGGCGTCGGTCGGGGCTGTTTTTT.

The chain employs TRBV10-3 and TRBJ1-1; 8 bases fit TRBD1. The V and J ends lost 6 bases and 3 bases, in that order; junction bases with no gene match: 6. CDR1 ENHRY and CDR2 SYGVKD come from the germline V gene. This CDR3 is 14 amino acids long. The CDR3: CAISRTGWDTEAFF. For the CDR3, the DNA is TGTGCCATCAGCCGGACAGGGTGGGACACTGAAGCTTTCTTT.

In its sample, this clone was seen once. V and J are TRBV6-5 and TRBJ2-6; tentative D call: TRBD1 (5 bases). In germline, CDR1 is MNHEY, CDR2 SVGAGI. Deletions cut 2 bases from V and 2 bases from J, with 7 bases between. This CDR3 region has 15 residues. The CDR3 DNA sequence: TGTGCCAGCAGTTACGAAGGGGCTGGGGCCAACGTCCTGACTTTC. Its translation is CASSYEGAGANVLTF.

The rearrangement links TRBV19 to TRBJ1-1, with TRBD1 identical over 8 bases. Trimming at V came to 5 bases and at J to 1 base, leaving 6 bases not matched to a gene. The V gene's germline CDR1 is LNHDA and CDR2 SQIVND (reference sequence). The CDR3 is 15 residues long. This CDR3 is CASSAQGAWNTEAFF. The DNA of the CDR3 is TGTGCCAGTAGTGCTCAGGGGGCATGGAACACTGAAGCTTTCTTT.

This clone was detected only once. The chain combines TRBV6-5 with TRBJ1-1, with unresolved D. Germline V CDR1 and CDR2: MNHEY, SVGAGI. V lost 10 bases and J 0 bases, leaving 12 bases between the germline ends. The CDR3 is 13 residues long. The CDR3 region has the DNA TGTGCCACCCGCCTCAGCGTGAACACTGAAGCTTTCTTT. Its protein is CATRLSVNTEAFF.

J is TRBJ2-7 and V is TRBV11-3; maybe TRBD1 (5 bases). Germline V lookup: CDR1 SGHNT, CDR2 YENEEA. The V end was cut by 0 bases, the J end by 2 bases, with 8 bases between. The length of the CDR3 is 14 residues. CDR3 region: CASSLDPGTYEQYF. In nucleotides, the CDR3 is TGTGCCAGCAGCTTAGATCCAGGGACCTACGAGCAGTACTTC.

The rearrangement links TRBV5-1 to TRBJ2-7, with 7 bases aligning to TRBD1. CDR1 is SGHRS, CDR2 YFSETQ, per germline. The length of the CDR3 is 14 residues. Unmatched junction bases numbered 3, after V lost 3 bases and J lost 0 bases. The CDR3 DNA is TGCGCCAGCAGCTATGGGACAGTCTCCTACGAGCAGTACTTC. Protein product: CASSYGTVSYEQYF. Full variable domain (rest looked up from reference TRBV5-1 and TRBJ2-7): KAGVTQTPRYLIKTRGQQVTLSCSPISGHRSVSWYQQTPGQGLQFLFEYFSETQRNKGNFPGRFSGRQFSNSRSEMNVSTLELGDSALYLCASSYGTVSYEQYFGPGTRLTVT.

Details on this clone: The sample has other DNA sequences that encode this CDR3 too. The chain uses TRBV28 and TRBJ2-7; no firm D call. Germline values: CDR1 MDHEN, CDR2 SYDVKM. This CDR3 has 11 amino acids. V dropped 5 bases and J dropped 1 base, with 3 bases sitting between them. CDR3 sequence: CASSTSYEQYF. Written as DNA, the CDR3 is TGTGCCAGCAGTACTTCCTACGAGCAGTACTTC.